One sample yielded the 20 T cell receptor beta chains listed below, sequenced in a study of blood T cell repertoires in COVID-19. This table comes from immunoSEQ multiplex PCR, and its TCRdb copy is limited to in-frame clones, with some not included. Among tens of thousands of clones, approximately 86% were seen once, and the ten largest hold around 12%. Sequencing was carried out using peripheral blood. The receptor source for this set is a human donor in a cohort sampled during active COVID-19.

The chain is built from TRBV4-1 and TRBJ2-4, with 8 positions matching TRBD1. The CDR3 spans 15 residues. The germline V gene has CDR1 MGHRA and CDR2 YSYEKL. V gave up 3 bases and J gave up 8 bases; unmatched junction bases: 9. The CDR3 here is CASSHQGTQGDIQYF. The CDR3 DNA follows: TGCGCCAGCAGCCATCAAGGCACACAGGGGGACATTCAGTACTTC.

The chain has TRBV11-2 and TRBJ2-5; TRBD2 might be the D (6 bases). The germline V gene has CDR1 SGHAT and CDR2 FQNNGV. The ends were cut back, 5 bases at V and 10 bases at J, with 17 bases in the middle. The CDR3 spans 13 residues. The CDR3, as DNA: TGTGCCAGCAGCCTAGGGAGGCGTGGGGACCAGTACTTC. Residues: CASSLGRRGDQYF.

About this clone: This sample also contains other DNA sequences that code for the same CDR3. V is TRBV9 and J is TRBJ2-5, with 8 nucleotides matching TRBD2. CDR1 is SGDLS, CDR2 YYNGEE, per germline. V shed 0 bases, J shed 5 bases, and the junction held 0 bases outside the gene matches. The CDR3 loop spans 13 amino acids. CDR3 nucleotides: TGTGCCAGCAGCGTAGGCGGGAGGGAGACCCAGTACTTC. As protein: CASSVGGRETQYF.

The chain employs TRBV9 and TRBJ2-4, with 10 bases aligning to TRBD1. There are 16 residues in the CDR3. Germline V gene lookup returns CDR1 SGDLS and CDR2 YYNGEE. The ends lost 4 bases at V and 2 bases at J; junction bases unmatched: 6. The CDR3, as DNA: TGTGCCAGCAGCAACAGACAGGGGGCGACCAAAAACATTCAGTACTTC. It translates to CASSNRQGATKNIQYF.

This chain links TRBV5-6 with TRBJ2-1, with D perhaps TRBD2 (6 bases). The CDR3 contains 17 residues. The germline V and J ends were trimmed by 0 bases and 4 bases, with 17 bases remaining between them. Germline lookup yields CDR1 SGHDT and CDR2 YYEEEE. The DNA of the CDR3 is TGTGCCAGCAGCTTGGAGATACTAGCCCTAGATTACAATGAGCAGTTCTTC. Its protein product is CASSLEILALDYNEQFF.

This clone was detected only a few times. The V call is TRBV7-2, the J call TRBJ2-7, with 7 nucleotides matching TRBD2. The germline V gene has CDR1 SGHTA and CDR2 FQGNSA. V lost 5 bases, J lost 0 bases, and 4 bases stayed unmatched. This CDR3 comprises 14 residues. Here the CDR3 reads CASSRDYLSYEQYF. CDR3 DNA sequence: TGTGCCAGCAGCCGGGACTACCTCTCCTACGAGCAGTACTTC.

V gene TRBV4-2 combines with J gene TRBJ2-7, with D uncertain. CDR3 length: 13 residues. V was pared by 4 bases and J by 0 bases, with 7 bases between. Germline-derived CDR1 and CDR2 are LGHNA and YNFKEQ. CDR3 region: CASSRVSSYEQYF. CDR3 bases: TGTGCCAGCAGCCGAGTTAGCTCCTACGAGCAGTACTTC.

The CDR3 is CSVRSSYNSPLHF. CDR3 DNA: TGCAGCGTTCGATCGAGCTATAATTCACCCCTCCACTTT. V usage is TRBV29-1 and J usage is TRBJ1-6; D not certain. CDR3 size: 13 residues. The germline CDR1 and CDR2 sequences are SQVTM and ANQGSEA. Deletions cut 5 bases from V and 3 bases from J, with 8 bases between.

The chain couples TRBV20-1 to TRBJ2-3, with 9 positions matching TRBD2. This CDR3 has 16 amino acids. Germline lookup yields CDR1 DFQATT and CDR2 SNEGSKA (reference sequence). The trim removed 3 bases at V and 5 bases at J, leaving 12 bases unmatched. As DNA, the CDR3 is TGCAGTGCTAGTAGGCCTAGCGGGACGGCCCGAGATACGCAGTATTTT. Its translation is CSASRPSGTARDTQYF.

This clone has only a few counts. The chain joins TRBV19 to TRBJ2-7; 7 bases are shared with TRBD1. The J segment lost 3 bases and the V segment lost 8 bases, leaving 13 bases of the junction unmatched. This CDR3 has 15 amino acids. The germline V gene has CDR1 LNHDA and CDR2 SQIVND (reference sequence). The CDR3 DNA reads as TGTGCCAGTTCGTTGGAAGTGGGGACAGTCTACGAGCAGTACTTC. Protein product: CASSLEVGTVYEQYF.

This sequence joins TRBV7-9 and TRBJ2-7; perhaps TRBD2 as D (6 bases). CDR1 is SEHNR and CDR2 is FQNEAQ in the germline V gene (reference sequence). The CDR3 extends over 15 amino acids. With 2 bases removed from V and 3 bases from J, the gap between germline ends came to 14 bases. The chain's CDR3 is CASSLMGGTSYEQYF. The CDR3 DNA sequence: TGTGCCAGCAGCTTAATGGGGGGTACCAGCTACGAGCAGTACTTC. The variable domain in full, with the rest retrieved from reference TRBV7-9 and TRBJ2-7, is DTGVSQNPRHKITKRGQNVTFRCDPISEHNRLYWYRQTLGQGPEFLTYFQNEAQLEKSRLLSDRFSAERPKGSFSTLEIQRTEQGDSAMYLCASSLMGGTSYEQYFGPGTRLTVT.

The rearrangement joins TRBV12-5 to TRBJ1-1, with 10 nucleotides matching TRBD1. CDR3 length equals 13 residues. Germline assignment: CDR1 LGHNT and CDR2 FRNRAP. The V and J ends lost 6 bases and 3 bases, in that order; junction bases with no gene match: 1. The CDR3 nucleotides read TGTGCTAGTGGGGACAGGGGGGACACTGAAGCTTTCTTT. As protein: CASGDRGDTEAFF.

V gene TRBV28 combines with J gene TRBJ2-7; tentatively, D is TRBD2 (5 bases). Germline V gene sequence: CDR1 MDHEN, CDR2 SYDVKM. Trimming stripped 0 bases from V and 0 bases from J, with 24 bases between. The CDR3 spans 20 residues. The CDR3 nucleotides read TGTGCCAGCAGTTTATGCCGGCGAGGGCCCCCGGTACTACACTCCTACGAGCAGTACTTC. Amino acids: CASSLCRRGPPVLHSYEQYF.

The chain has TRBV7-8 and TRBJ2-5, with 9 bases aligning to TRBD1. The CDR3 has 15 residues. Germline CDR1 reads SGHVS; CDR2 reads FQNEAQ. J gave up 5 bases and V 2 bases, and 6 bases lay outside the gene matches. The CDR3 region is CASSLRTGVDETQYF. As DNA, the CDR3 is TGTGCCAGCAGCTTACGGACAGGGGTCGACGAGACCCAGTACTTC.

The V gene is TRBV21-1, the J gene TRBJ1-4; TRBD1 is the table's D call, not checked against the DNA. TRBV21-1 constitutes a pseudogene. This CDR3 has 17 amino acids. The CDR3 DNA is TGTGCCAGCAGCAAAGAGGACAGGGGGCGTCCTAATGAAAAACTGTTTTTT. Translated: CASSKEDRGRPNEKLFF.

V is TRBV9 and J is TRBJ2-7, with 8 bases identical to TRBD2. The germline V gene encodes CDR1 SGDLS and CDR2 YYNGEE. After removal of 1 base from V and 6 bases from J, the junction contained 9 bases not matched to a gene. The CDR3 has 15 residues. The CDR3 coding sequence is TGTGCCAGCAGCGTATTCGGCGGGGGGAATGGCGAGCAGTACTTC. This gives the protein CASSVFGGGNGEQYF.

This CDR3 is CASSASLQAFF. DNA for the CDR3: TGTGCCAGCAGTGCCTCGCTTCAGGCTTTCTTT. The V call is TRBV6-2 or TRBV6-3, the J call TRBJ1-1; D uncertain. V dropped 5 bases and J dropped 11 bases, with 12 bases sitting between them. The CDR3 has 11 amino acids. CDR1 is MNHEY and CDR2 is SVGEGT in the germline V gene.

CDR3 nucleotide sequence: TGTGCCAGCAGGGGCCAACCGGCTCTCACAGATACGCAGTATTTT. It yields the protein CASRGQPALTDTQYF. The gene calls are TRBV5-5 and TRBJ2-3; D call uncertain. The germline gives CDR1 SGHKS, CDR2 YYEKEE (reference sequence). The CDR3 is 15 residues long. The V end lost 5 bases, the J end lost 2 bases, and 15 bases lay between the germline ends.

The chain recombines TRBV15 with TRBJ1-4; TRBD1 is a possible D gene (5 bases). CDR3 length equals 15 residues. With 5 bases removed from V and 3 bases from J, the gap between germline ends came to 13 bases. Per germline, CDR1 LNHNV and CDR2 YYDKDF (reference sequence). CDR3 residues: CATSRRQPPNEKLFF. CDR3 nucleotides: TGTGCCACCAGCCGAAGACAGCCGCCTAATGAAAAACTGTTTTTT. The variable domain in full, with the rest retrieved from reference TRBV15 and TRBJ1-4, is DAMVIQNPRYQVTQFGKPVTLSCSQTLNHNVMYWYQQKSSQAPKLLFHYYDKDFNNEADTPDNFQSRRPNTSFCFLDIRSPGLGDTAMYLCATSRRQPPNEKLFFGSGTQLSVL.

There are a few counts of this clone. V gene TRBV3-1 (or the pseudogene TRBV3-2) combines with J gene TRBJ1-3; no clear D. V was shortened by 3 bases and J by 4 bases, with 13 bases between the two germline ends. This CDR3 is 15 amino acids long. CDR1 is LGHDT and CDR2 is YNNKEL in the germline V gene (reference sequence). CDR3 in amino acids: CASSQVRNRGNTIYF. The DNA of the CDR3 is TGTGCCAGCAGCCAGGTCAGGAACAGAGGAAACACCATATATTTT.